The 29 T cell receptor beta chains presented below share a single source sample, sequenced in a study of T cells in Graves' hyperthyroidism and ophthalmopathy. There were TCR beta CDR3 regions amplified from RNA transcripts. Initially, a first-round RT-PCR of the TCR CDR3 employed the HTBI primer set. Using its own MiXCR run on the multiplex PCR reads, TCRdb lists one record per CDR3 protein. The data contain around 200,000 distinct CDR3 sequences, about 17% of them singletons. Sequenced input: blood. These receptor sequences come from a man in his forties with Graves' hyperthyroidism.

The V and J genes are TRBV9 and TRBJ2-2, with 8 bases fitting TRBD2. Germline V CDR1 and CDR2: SGDLS, YYNGEE. Unmatched junction bases numbered 6, after V lost 3 bases and J lost 5 bases. The length of the CDR3 is 15 residues. The CDR3 sequence: CASSAGTRTTGELFF. CDR3 DNA: TGTGCCAGCAGCGCCGGGACTAGGACGACCGGGGAGCTGTTTTTT.

This clonotype was detected many times. The rearrangement links TRBV28 to TRBJ1-2; D might be TRBD1 (5 bases). The CDR3 is 13 amino acids. Trimming pared 4 bases from V and 4 bases from J, leaving 10 bases between. Germline V lookup: CDR1 MDHEN, CDR2 SYDVKM. The CDR3 loop is CASSSGGFYGYTF. The CDR3, as DNA: TGTGCCAGCAGTTCCGGGGGGTTCTATGGCTACACCTTC.

This clonotype was picked up a small number of times. The chain is built from TRBV4-2 and TRBJ2-7; D remains ambiguous. CDR1 is LGHNA, CDR2 YNFKEQ, per germline. Trimming removed 0 bases from V and 3 bases from J, with 12 bases in between. CDR3 length: 15 amino acids. CDR3 loop: CASSQDWYGNYEQYF. The DNA of the CDR3 is TGTGCCAGCAGCCAAGATTGGTACGGAAACTACGAGCAGTACTTC.

This clonotype has a count of ten or more. The chain couples TRBV28 to TRBJ2-7; D remains unclear. The V end was cut by 5 bases, the J end by 3 bases, with 8 bases between. Germline lookup yields CDR1 MDHEN and CDR2 SYDVKM. The CDR3 sequence is 12 residues long. CDR3 nucleotide sequence: TGTGCCAGCAGTCAGACCTACTACGAGCAGTACTTC. Its protein product is CASSQTYYEQYF.

Ten or more counts support this clonotype. This chain connects TRBV28 to TRBJ1-1; 8 bases match TRBD1. Per the germline V gene, CDR1 is MDHEN and CDR2 is SYDVKM. Unmatched junction bases numbered 8, after V lost 3 bases and J lost 5 bases. This CDR3 contains 15 residues. CDR3: CASSFPTGAGTEAFF. CDR3 in DNA: TGTGCCAGCAGTTTCCCGACAGGGGCTGGGACTGAAGCTTTCTTT.

This clonotype was picked up many times. CDR3 sequence: CASSSSGGNTIYF. CDR3 in DNA: TGTGCCAGCAGTTCCTCGGGAGGAAACACCATATATTTT. This chain connects TRBV2 to TRBJ1-3; D gene ambiguous. The germline CDR1 and CDR2 sequences are SNHLY and FYNNEI. Deletions cut 5 bases from V and 4 bases from J, with 9 bases between. There are 13 residues in the CDR3.

This clonotype was recorded at least ten times. V usage is TRBV30 and J usage is TRBJ2-1; 11 bases are a match to TRBD2. There are 15 residues in the CDR3. Germline V CDR1 and CDR2: GTSNPN, SVGIG (reference sequence). J lost 6 bases, V lost 3 bases, and 7 bases had no gene match. The CDR3 sequence: CAWSPTSGALNEQFF. CDR3 DNA sequence: TGTGCCTGGAGCCCGACTAGCGGGGCCCTCAATGAGCAGTTCTTC.

This clonotype was found many times. This rearrangement joins TRBV6-2 or TRBV6-3 to TRBJ1-6; perhaps TRBD1 as D (6 bases). The CDR3 totals 13 residues. The V end was cut by 7 bases, the J end by 8 bases, with 12 bases between. Per germline, CDR1 MNHEY and CDR2 SVGEGT. CDR3: CASKGDLDSPLHF. CDR3 sequence (DNA): TGTGCCAGCAAGGGGGACTTAGATTCACCCCTCCACTTT.

This clonotype was detected ten times or more. The CDR3 DNA reads TGTGCCAGCAGCAAACAGGGAAACCAAGAGACCCAGTACTTC. It is translated as CASSKQGNQETQYF. The chain is built from TRBV3-1 and TRBJ2-5; a possible D gene is TRBD1 (6 bases). Trimming left V 5 bases short and J 0 bases short, with 10 bases between. The CDR3 sequence is 14 residues long. Germline CDR1 reads LGHDT; CDR2 reads YNNKEL (reference sequence).

This clonotype appeared many times. This chain joins TRBV11-2 and TRBJ2-2; TRBD2 is a possible D gene (6 bases). The CDR3 is made up of 16 amino acids. V lost 2 bases and J 3 bases, leaving 13 bases between the germline ends. Per the germline V gene, CDR1 is SGHAT and CDR2 is FQNNGV. DNA of the CDR3: TGTGCCAGCAGCTTAAAAGGTCGCGGGGACACCGGGGAGCTGTTTTTT. Encoded protein: CASSLKGRGDTGELFF.

On this clonotype itself: A much larger clone differs by one base, so this may be a read error. V gene TRBV28 combines with J gene TRBJ1-6; D is perhaps TRBD1 (5 bases). With 1 base removed from V and 4 bases from J, the gap between germline ends came to 11 bases. CDR1 is MDHEN, CDR2 SYDVKM, per germline. CDR3 length: 16 residues. CDR3 residues: CASSLSGAVYNSPLHF. The CDR3 DNA reads as TGTGCCAGCAGTTTATCCGGGGCGGTGTATAATTCACCCCTCCACTTT.

This clonotype has at least ten counts. The chain joins TRBV7-3 to TRBJ1-6, with D tentatively TRBD1 (6 bases). With 4 bases removed from V and 9 bases from J, the gap between germline ends came to 13 bases. CDR3 size: 14 residues. Germline V gene sequence: CDR1 SGHTA, CDR2 FQGTGA. The CDR3 here is CASSSQGYGSPLHF. CDR3 bases: TGTGCCAGCAGCTCTCAGGGGTATGGTTCACCCCTCCACTTT.

This clonotype was counted only a few times. The chain has TRBV28 and TRBJ2-7; TRBD2 might be the D (6 bases). Germline lookup yields CDR1 MDHEN and CDR2 SYDVKM. The CDR3 has 13 amino acids. V was pared by 6 bases and J by 7 bases, with 16 bases between. The CDR3: CASSSERGNEQYF. In DNA form, the CDR3 reads TGTGCCAGCAGCTCCGAACGGGGGAATGAGCAGTACTTC.

On this clonotype itself: The junction shows a germline mismatch at one end, possibly a read error. CDR3: CVSSPCTEHGYGYTF. CDR3 DNA sequence: TGTGTCAGCAGTCCCTGTACGGAGCACGGCTATGGCTACACCTTC. This chain connects TRBV6-2 or TRBV6-3 to TRBJ1-2, with D unresolved. The CDR3 loop spans 15 amino acids. Looked up from germline, CDR1 is MNHEY and CDR2 is SVGEGT.

Note on this clonotype: At one boundary the junction diverges from the germline segment, which might be a read error. V and J are TRBV7-3 and TRBJ2-2; TRBD2 might be the D (5 bases). The CDR3 is 11 amino acids. Germline lookup yields CDR1 SGHTA and CDR2 FQGTGA. The CDR3 nucleotides are TGTGCCAGCAGCCGCACCGGGGAGCTGTCTTTT. Translated: CASSRTGELSF.

This clonotype was counted many times. The V and J genes are TRBV3-1 and TRBJ1-3, with D unclear. The CDR3 runs 15 residues. Germline V gene lookup returns CDR1 LGHDT and CDR2 YNNKEL (reference sequence). Trimming left V 3 bases short and J 1 base short, with 10 bases between. CDR3 sequence reads: CASSQSTNSGNTIYF. CDR3 in DNA: TGTGCCAGCAGCCAGTCTACGAATTCTGGAAACACCATATATTTT. Filled out from reference TRBV3-1 and TRBJ1-3, the complete variable domain reads DTAVSQTPKYLVTQMGNDKSIKCEQNLGHDTMYWYKQDSKKFLKIMFSYNNKELIINETVPNRFSPKSPDKAHLNLHINSLELGDSAVYFCASSQSTNSGNTIYFGEGSWLTVV.

This clonotype was picked up many times. The chain joins TRBV9 to TRBJ1-1; no clear D. Germline V lookup: CDR1 SGDLS, CDR2 YYNGEE. This CDR3 is 14 amino acids long. Trimming left V 4 bases short and J 1 base short, with 11 bases between. Here the CDR3 reads CASSLTEANTEAFF. For the CDR3, the DNA is TGTGCCAGCAGCTTAACAGAGGCGAACACTGAAGCTTTCTTT. Full variable domain (remainder filled in from reference TRBV9 and TRBJ1-1): DSGVTQTPKHLITATGQRVTLRCSPRSGDLSVYWYQQSLDQGLQFLIQYYNGEERAKGNILERFSAQQFPDLHSELNLSSLELGDSALYFCASSLTEANTEAFFGQGTRLTVV.

This clonotype was observed at least ten times. The genes are TRBV7-2 and TRBJ1-3; a weak D match, TRBD1 (5 bases). CDR1 is SGHTA, CDR2 FQGNSA, per germline. Trimming removed 1 base from V and 9 bases from J, with 16 bases in between. The CDR3 loop spans 15 amino acids. The CDR3: CASSLESSGWGTIYF. CDR3 nucleotides: TGTGCCAGCAGCTTAGAGTCGTCAGGGTGGGGCACCATATATTTT.

To note about this clonotype: The junction differs from germline at one of its ends, possibly a read error. The J gene is TRBJ2-3, the V gene TRBV5-1; D uncertain. The CDR3 totals 16 residues. The germline V gene encodes CDR1 SGHRS and CDR2 YFSETQ. This CDR3 reads CVSSIVGRPVADTQYF. The CDR3 DNA reads as TGCGTCAGCAGCATTGTGGGTCGGCCCGTGGCAGATACGCAGTATTTT.

This clonotype came up many times. The chain is built from TRBV7-2 and TRBJ1-3; 7 nucleotides match TRBD1. Germline CDR1 and CDR2: SGHTA and FQGNSA. The CDR3 extends over 14 amino acids. V trimming: 5 bases; J trimming: 4 bases; junction bases outside the gene matches: 5. DNA for the CDR3: TGTGCCAGCAGCCGACAGGGTGCAGGAAACACCATATATTTT. Translation gives CASSRQGAGNTIYF.

The table lists this clonotype with many counts. The chain has TRBV12-3 or TRBV12-4 and TRBJ2-5; 11 bases align to TRBD1. The CDR3 runs to 14 residues. V was clipped by 0 bases and J by 12 bases; unmatched bases: 6. DNA of the CDR3: TGTGCCAGCAGTTTAGCCGGACAGGGGGCTAGGGAGTACTTC. Protein sequence: CASSLAGQGAREYF.

This clonotype was detected a few times. V usage is TRBV4-2 and J usage is TRBJ1-2, with D possibly matching TRBD1 (5 bases). The V gene lost 1 base and the J gene lost 0 bases, with 9 bases spanning the gap. This CDR3 contains 15 residues. From germline, CDR1 is LGHNA and CDR2 YNFKEQ. The CDR3 DNA sequence: TGTGCCAGCAGCCAAGGGGGGGGTCCTAACTATGGCTACACCTTC. It encodes CASSQGGGPNYGYTF.

The chain employs TRBV18 and TRBJ2-5; maybe TRBD2 (5 bases). Trimming left V 6 bases short and J 3 bases short, with 11 bases between. Germline values: CDR1 KGHSH, CDR2 LQKENI. The CDR3 extends over 13 amino acids. CDR3 residues: CASSLYGEETQYF. The CDR3 nucleotides read TGTGCCAGCTCGCTCTACGGGGAAGAGACCCAGTACTTC.

This clonotype was seen repeatedly, ten times or more. The chain carries TRBV28 and TRBJ2-5; possible D gene TRBD1, 6 bases. The CDR3 covers 15 residues. The germline CDR1 and CDR2 sequences are MDHEN and SYDVKM. V lost 6 bases and J lost 2, with 16 bases in between. The CDR3 here is CASSNPGQPQETQYF. DNA for the CDR3: TGTGCCAGCAGCAACCCCGGACAGCCGCAAGAGACCCAGTACTTC.

This clonotype has ten or more counts. The chain couples TRBV6-2 or TRBV6-3 to TRBJ2-7; maybe TRBD1 (5 bases). The CDR3 extends over 13 amino acids. Germline CDR1 MNHEY, CDR2 SVGEGT. The V end lost 7 bases, the J end lost 4 bases, and 14 bases lay between the germline ends. CDR3 sequence (DNA): TGTGCCAGCAACTCAGGGTTCGGTTACGAGCAGTACTTC. Translated, it gives CASNSGFGYEQYF.

This clonotype was observed many times. This sequence joins TRBV11-1 and TRBJ2-7, with 7 bases identical to TRBD1. The trim removed 3 bases at V and 7 bases at J, leaving 6 bases unmatched. The CDR3 totals 13 residues. Germline assignment: CDR1 SGHAT and CDR2 FQDESV (reference sequence). CDR3 DNA: TGTGCCAGCAGCTTCGGGACAGCTTTTGAGCAGTACTTC. This encodes CASSFGTAFEQYF.

This clonotype was seen only a few times. The V and J genes are TRBV4-2 and TRBJ2-7; no firm D call. Trimming took 4 bases from V and 3 from J, leaving 25 bases between them. Germline loops: CDR1 LGHNA, CDR2 YNFKEQ. CDR3 length equals 18 residues. The CDR3 coding sequence is TGTGCCAGCAGCCCCCAAGTTATTGGAGCCTTTCTCTTCTACGAGCAGTACTTC. It is translated as CASSPQVIGAFLFYEQYF.

The chain employs TRBV10-3 and TRBJ1-4, with 8 bases matching TRBD1. The germline V gene has CDR1 ENHRY and CDR2 SYGVKD. V shed 2 bases and J 3 bases; nucleotides not matched to a gene: 8. This CDR3 is built from 17 residues. The CDR3, as DNA: TGTGCCATCAGTGAGCCCGGGACAGGCTCCGCTAATGAAAAACTGTTTTTT. Translating gives CAISEPGTGSANEKLFF.

This clonotype appeared many times. The rearrangement links TRBV28 to TRBJ2-5, with TRBD1 matching 8 bases. J was trimmed by 3 bases and V by 4 bases; bases with no gene match: 7. CDR1 is MDHEN and CDR2 is SYDVKM in the germline V gene. CDR3 size: 15 residues. Written as DNA, the CDR3 is TGTGCCAGCAGTTCCGGGACAGGCCTAAAAGAGACCCAGTACTTC. Translation: CASSSGTGLKETQYF.